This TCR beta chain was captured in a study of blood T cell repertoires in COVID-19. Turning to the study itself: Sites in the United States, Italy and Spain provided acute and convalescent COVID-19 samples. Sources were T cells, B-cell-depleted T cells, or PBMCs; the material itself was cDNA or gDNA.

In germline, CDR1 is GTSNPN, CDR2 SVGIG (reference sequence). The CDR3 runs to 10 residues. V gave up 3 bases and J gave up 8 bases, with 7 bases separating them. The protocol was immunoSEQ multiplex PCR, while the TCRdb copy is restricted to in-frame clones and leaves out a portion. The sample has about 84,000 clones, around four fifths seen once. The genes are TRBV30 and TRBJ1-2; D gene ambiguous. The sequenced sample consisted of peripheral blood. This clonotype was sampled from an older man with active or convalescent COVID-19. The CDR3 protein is CAWSGGGYTF. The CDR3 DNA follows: TGTGCCTGGAGCGGAGGCGGCTACACCTTC.